This note documents a single T cell receptor (beta chain) sequence. The junction departs from the called germline gene at one end, perhaps through a read error. Membership in each cohort depended on participant-reported clinical history. This sample was included in a study of blood T cell repertoires in COVID-19. Study information: Acute and convalescent COVID-19 specimens originated in the United States, Italy and Spain.

This CDR3 comprises 15 residues. In germline, CDR1 is SSHAT, CDR2 FNYEAQ (reference sequence). Per the authors' pipeline: It was from reference gene primer amplification that nucleated cell counts were estimated. Some clones are missing from TCRdb's copy, which holds only in-frame ones; the method was immunoSEQ multiplex PCR. Clone size and the V and J calls come from that table; the DNA yielded D and trimming. This sample yields a few hundred thousand clones, of which around nine tenths are seen a single time; 10% belongs to the top ten. The specimen sequenced was PBMCs or T cells enriched from blood (not recorded which). The rearrangement links TRBV7-7 to TRBJ1-5; 7 nucleotides match TRBD1. This sequence was found in a woman between 50 and 59 years old who had recovered from COVID-19. Here the CDR3 reads CASSLRGQPGSAQHF. As DNA, the CDR3 is TGTGCTAGCAGCCTTAGGGGACAGCCGGGGTCGGCCCAGCATTTT.